The present T cell receptor beta chain was sequenced within a study of T cells in Graves' hyperthyroidism and ophthalmopathy. RNA transcripts provided the source from which TCR beta CDR3 regions were amplified. The study used the HTBI primer set for a first-round RT-PCR of the TCR CDR3. In TCRdb, the multiplex PCR reads were re-called with MiXCR into one record per CDR3 protein. Among about 640,000 distinct CDR3 sequences listed, around 21% were seen once. The CDR3 contains 16 residues. V lost 5 bases, J lost 4 bases, and 10 bases stayed unmatched. Germline-derived CDR1 and CDR2 are MNHEY and SMNVEV (reference sequence).

The V and J genes are TRBV27 and TRBJ2-1; TRBD1 agrees at 8 bases. The material sequenced was blood. This sequence originates from a man aged 25-40 years with Graves' ophthalmopathy. The CDR3 protein is CASSPSRDRLYNEQFF. DNA of the CDR3: TGTGCCAGCAGTCCTTCTAGGGACAGGCTGTACAATGAGCAGTTCTTC.